This TCR beta chain was sequenced during a study of human T cells and chemical hapten exposure. This clonotype has a handful of counts. The time point was: patch test 1, 2 weeks after DPC sensitization. Sample treatment: therapeutic diphenylcyclopropenone sensitization with weekly scalp DPC. TCRdb itself ran the RACE reads through MiXCR, one entry per CDR3 protein. Of fewer than 200,000 distinct CDR3 sequences listed, around 22% were seen once; the top ten hold 6% to 8%. V was cut by 0 bases and J by 8 bases, with 8 bases left in between. The CDR3 covers 13 residues. The germline gives CDR1 MNHEY, CDR2 SVGAGI.

The specimen was whole blood, collected in connection with sensitization to the hapten diphenylcyclopropenone (DPC). The receptor was derived from a woman aged 50 to 65 with alopecia areata. Some clones in this sample may be carry-over from other donors' samples. The chain recombines TRBV6-5 with TRBJ2-1; D is unclear. CDR3 loop: CASSYSRRDEQFF. The CDR3 DNA reads as TGTGCCAGCAGTTACTCGCGACGGGATGAGCAGTTCTTC.